These 14 T cell receptor beta chains came from one sample sequenced in a study of blood T cell repertoires in COVID-19. Here immunoSEQ multiplex PCR was the method, and the copy in TCRdb shows in-frame clones only, minus some. The data hold a few hundred thousand clones, with roughly 90% observed a single time. The sequencing input was PBMCs or T cells enriched from blood (not recorded which). The receptors shown here come from a man aged 18 to 29 with acute COVID-19.

The rearrangement uses TRBV3-1 (or the pseudogene TRBV3-2) and TRBJ2-5; no clear D. CDR1 LGHDT and CDR2 YNNKEL come from the germline V gene (reference sequence). Trimming took off 1 base at V and 5 bases at J, with 14 bases between the two ends. CDR3 size: 15 residues. The CDR3: CASSQGNGVGETQYF. The CDR3 coding sequence is TGTGCCAGCAGCCAAGGGAACGGAGTTGGCGAGACCCAGTACTTC.

The V call is TRBV7-3, the J call TRBJ2-3; 7 bases line up with TRBD2. The CDR3 is 14 amino acids. V shed 1 base, J shed 4 bases, and the junction held 2 bases outside the gene matches. Germline V lookup: CDR1 SGHTA, CDR2 FQGTGA. CDR3: CASSLMGGADTQYF. The CDR3 nucleotides are TGTGCCAGCAGCTTAATGGGAGGGGCAGATACGCAGTATTTT.

The V and J genes are TRBV11-2 and TRBJ2-5, with no clear D. This CDR3 has 14 amino acids. CDR1 is SGHAT, CDR2 FQNNGV, per germline. Deletions cut 0 bases from V and 4 bases from J, with 9 bases between. In DNA form, the CDR3 reads TGTGCCAGCAGCTTAGATCCCAGTCGAGAGACCCAGTACTTC. Protein product: CASSLDPSRETQYF.

The chain carries TRBV28 and TRBJ2-4, with a possible D match to TRBD2 (5 bases). The CDR3 length is 15 residues. Trimming shortened V by 4 bases and J by 5 bases, and 15 bases separated the two germline ends. The germline CDR1 and CDR2 sequences are MDHEN and SYDVKM. The CDR3 region has the DNA TGTGCCAGCAGTTCGCACGGGATAGACCAAAACATTCAGTACTTC. Translated: CASSSHGIDQNIQYF.

The genes are TRBV24-1 and TRBJ2-3; D is possibly TRBD1 (5 bases). Germline values: CDR1 KGHDR, CDR2 SFDVKD. Trimming removed 3 bases from V and 6 bases from J, with 9 bases in between. The CDR3 extends over 13 amino acids. CDR3 in amino acids: CATSDGAGDTQYF. In DNA form, the CDR3 reads TGTGCCACCAGTGATGGGGCTGGTGATACGCAGTATTTT.

The sample holds many counts of this clone. The chain joins TRBV10-2 to TRBJ2-3, with D possibly TRBD2 on 6 matching bases. In germline, CDR1 is WSHSY, CDR2 SAAADI. V shed 1 base and J shed 0 bases, with 8 bases lying between them. The CDR3 spans 15 residues. The CDR3 region has the DNA TGCGCCAGCAGTGAGTGGGGGACTAGCACAGATACGCAGTATTTT. This codes for CASSEWGTSTDTQYF.

The CDR3 nucleotides read TGTGCCAGCAGTTTATATGGCAGGGGGCGGCTAGGAGACATTCAGTACTTC. Its protein is CASSLYGRGRLGDIQYF. This rearrangement joins TRBV28 to TRBJ2-4, with TRBD1 matching over 8 bases. This CDR3 contains 17 residues. Germline V gene data show CDR1 as MDHEN and CDR2 as SYDVKM. The V and J ends lost 1 base and 8 bases, in that order; junction bases with no gene match: 13.

The chain recombines TRBV24-1 with TRBJ2-3, with D possibly being TRBD1 (6 bases). Germline V gene data show CDR1 as KGHDR and CDR2 as SFDVKD. The length of the CDR3 is 19 residues. The germline V and J ends were trimmed by 2 bases and 3 bases, with 23 bases remaining between them. Here the CDR3 DNA reads TGTGCCACCAGTGATTCCTTATTACTAACAGGGTTAGGAACAGATACGCAGTATTTT. It translates to CATSDSLLLTGLGTDTQYF.

This chain links TRBV21-1 with TRBJ2-7; the table's TRBD1 call for D was not verified on the DNA. TRBV21-1 is an annotated pseudogene. The CDR3 runs to 19 residues. The CDR3 sequence is CASAKGPWTVPTLPYEQYF. In DNA form, the CDR3 reads TGTGCCAGCGCCAAAGGCCCCTGGACAGTACCCACTCTTCCTTACGAGCAGTACTTC.

The sample holds a few counts of this clone. V usage is TRBV18 and J usage is TRBJ1-3; the D is unclear. Looked up from germline, CDR1 is KGHSH and CDR2 is LQKENI. This CDR3 is 15 amino acids long. V was pared by 6 bases and J by 5 bases, with 17 bases between. The CDR3 region is CASSSESGGRNTIYF. In nucleotides, the CDR3 is TGTGCCAGCTCCTCGGAATCCGGCGGGAGAAACACCATATATTTT.

The chain combines TRBV29-1 with TRBJ2-3; D not resolved. V lost 7 bases, J lost 3 bases, and 5 bases lay in between. This CDR3 is 10 amino acids long. The V gene's germline CDR1 is SQVTM and CDR2 ANQGSEA. Here the CDR3 reads CSAATDTQYF. The CDR3 nucleotides are TGCAGCGCAGCTACAGATACGCAGTATTTT.

This clone was picked up one time. This chain uses TRBV19 with TRBJ1-5, with TRBD1 as a possible D gene (6 bases). The CDR3 length is 15 residues. The ends were cut back, 5 bases at V and 4 bases at J, with 15 bases in the middle. From germline, CDR1 is LNHDA and CDR2 SQIVND (reference sequence). CDR3: CASSRGAGVNQPQHF. The CDR3 DNA is TGTGCCAGTAGTCGAGGGGCAGGGGTGAATCAGCCCCAGCATTTT.

J is TRBJ2-5 and V is TRBV3-1 (or the pseudogene TRBV3-2), with 11 positions matching TRBD1. Looked up from germline, CDR1 is LGHDT and CDR2 is YNNKEL (reference sequence). The CDR3 is 17 amino acids. Losses at the gene ends were 4 bases for V and 1 base for J; bases not matched to a gene: 8. For the CDR3, the DNA is TGTGCCAGCAGCCCGGGACAGGGGGTAAGGGGCCAAGAGACCCAGTACTTC. It yields the protein CASSPGQGVRGQETQYF.

The chain couples TRBV24-1 to TRBJ2-7; 7 bases match TRBD1. The CDR3 length is 14 residues. The junction had 11 bases not matched to a gene; V was cut back by 3 bases and J by 10 bases. Germline lookup yields CDR1 KGHDR and CDR2 SFDVKD. As DNA, the CDR3 is TGTGCCACCAGTGATAGTGGACAGGTTCATCGCCAGTACTTC. This translates into CATSDSGQVHRQYF.